These 24 T cell receptor beta chains share one sample of origin, sequenced in a study of blood T cell repertoires in COVID-19. This table comes from immunoSEQ multiplex PCR, and its TCRdb copy is limited to in-frame clones, with some not included. The sample has some 160,000 clones, about 85% seen once. Specimen: peripheral blood. These receptors originate from an elderly woman with COVID-19, enrolled during active disease.

CDR3 DNA sequence: TGTGCCATCAGCGCAACGGGACAGACCGGCTACACCTTC. This codes for CAISATGQTGYTF. The chain joins TRBV10-3 to TRBJ1-2; 7 nucleotides match TRBD1. J gave up 8 bases and V 6 bases, and 9 bases lay outside the gene matches. The CDR3 totals 13 residues. CDR1 and CDR2 (germline): ENHRY, SYGVKD.

The CDR3, as DNA: TGTGCCAGTAACCCCGGAACAGGGGGCCGAGAAGAGACCCAGTACTTC. It codes for CASNPGTGGREETQYF. The genes are TRBV19 and TRBJ2-5; 9 nucleotides line up with TRBD1. V lost 7 bases to trimming and J lost 3 bases; unmatched junction nucleotides: 12. CDR1 is LNHDA, CDR2 SQIVND, per germline (reference sequence). This CDR3 is built from 16 residues.

The chain links TRBV5-5 to TRBJ1-5, with D maybe TRBD1 (6 bases). CDR1 and CDR2 from the germline V gene are SGHKS and YYEKEE (reference sequence). V gave up 5 bases and J gave up 2 bases, with 11 bases separating them. The CDR3 is 14 residues long. The CDR3 reads CASSTDRRNQPQHF. The CDR3, as DNA: TGTGCCAGCAGTACCGACAGGCGCAATCAGCCCCAGCATTTT.

The chain uses TRBV18 and TRBJ2-5; 7 bases are a match to TRBD2. Germline V gene lookup returns CDR1 KGHSH and CDR2 LQKENI. The CDR3 covers 14 residues. With 0 bases clipped from V and 3 bases from J, the junction kept 1 base outside the gene matches. The CDR3 DNA reads as TGTGCCAGCTCACCACCGGGAGGGGAAGAGACCCAGTACTTC. Translated: CASSPPGGEETQYF.

This clone was observed a handful of times. The rearrangement links TRBV7-8 to TRBJ2-7; TRBD2 agrees at 9 bases. This CDR3 spans 17 amino acids. Germline V CDR1 and CDR2: SGHVS, FQNEAQ. Losses at the gene ends were 1 base for V and 7 bases for J; bases not matched to a gene: 14. The CDR3 DNA reads as TGTGCCAGCAGCTTAGTATTAACTAGCGGGCCTCCTGGGGAGCAGTACTTC. Translated, it gives CASSLVLTSGPPGEQYF.

The J gene is TRBJ1-4, the V gene TRBV7-9; no firm D call. V was clipped by 7 bases and J by 4 bases, with 13 bases between them. This CDR3 spans 14 amino acids. CDR1 is SEHNR, CDR2 FQNEAQ, per germline (reference sequence). The CDR3 loop is CASTDTAGNEKLFF. CDR3 in DNA: TGTGCCAGCACCGACACCGCGGGTAATGAAAAACTGTTTTTT.

The chain recombines TRBV2 with TRBJ1-6; D might be TRBD1 (5 bases). This CDR3 spans 15 amino acids. V was clipped by 2 bases and J by 10 bases, with 15 bases between them. From germline, CDR1 is SNHLY and CDR2 FYNNEI. The CDR3 sequence: CASSESGGRGSPLHF. The DNA of the CDR3 is TGTGCCAGCAGTGAATCTGGCGGCCGGGGGTCACCCCTCCACTTT.

The rearrangement links TRBV18 to TRBJ1-2; D may be TRBD1 (5 bases). Trimming cost V 3 bases and J 4 bases, with 15 bases left between them. The CDR3 has 15 residues. Germline V CDR1 and CDR2: KGHSH, LQKENI. Here the CDR3 reads CASSPPGGTSYGYTF. CDR3 coding DNA: TGTGCCAGCTCACCGCCGGGGGGGACTAGCTATGGCTACACCTTC.

The gene calls are TRBV28 and TRBJ2-1; 10 nucleotides match TRBD2. The CDR3 is 15 residues long. Germline values: CDR1 MDHEN, CDR2 SYDVKM. Unmatched junction bases numbered 10, after V lost 5 bases and J lost 9 bases. CDR3: CASSTLAGVAFEQFF. CDR3 sequence (DNA): TGTGCCAGCAGTACCCTAGCGGGAGTAGCATTTGAGCAGTTCTTC.

The J gene is TRBJ2-1, the V gene TRBV5-8; D gene ambiguous. Deletions cut 0 bases from V and 0 bases from J, with 7 bases between. In germline, CDR1 is SGHTS, CDR2 YDEGEE. This CDR3 contains 15 residues. In nucleotides, the CDR3 is TGTGCCAGCAGCTTGGATCCTAGCTCCTACAATGAGCAGTTCTTC. The encoded protein is CASSLDPSSYNEQFF. Based on the CDR3 plus reference TRBV5-8 and TRBJ2-1, the full variable domain is EAGVTQSPTHLIKTRGQQATLRCSPISGHTSVYWYQQALGLGLQFLLWYDEGEERNRGNFPPRFSGRQFPNYSSELNVNALELEDSALYLCASSLDPSSYNEQFFGPGTRLTVL.

The chain uses TRBV2 and TRBJ1-5; 7 bases line up with TRBD1. V gave up 5 bases and J gave up 1 base; unmatched junction bases: 2. CDR3 size: 14 residues. Germline V gene lookup returns CDR1 SNHLY and CDR2 FYNNEI. CDR3 sequence reads: CASSLGGSNQPQHF. As DNA, the CDR3 is TGTGCCAGCAGTCTAGGGGGCAGCAATCAGCCCCAGCATTTT.

V is TRBV6-4 and J is TRBJ2-3, with TRBD2 identical over 10 bases. J was trimmed by 2 bases and V by 6 bases; bases with no gene match: 8. Germline CDR1 reads MRHNA; CDR2 reads SNTAGT. CDR3 length: 16 amino acids. The CDR3 DNA sequence: TGTGCCAGCAGAGAAAGCGGGGGGGTACCCACAGATACGCAGTATTTT. This encodes CASRESGGVPTDTQYF.

The CDR3, as DNA: TGTGCCAGCAGCCTCAGAGGACACCAACGGGGCTACACCTTC. Its translation is CASSLRGHQRGYTF. The V call is TRBV3-1 (or the pseudogene TRBV3-2), the J call TRBJ1-2, with D perhaps matching TRBD1 (5 bases). Trimming left V 4 bases short and J 8 bases short, with 17 bases between. CDR1 is LGHDT and CDR2 is YNNKEL in the germline V gene (reference sequence). CDR3 length: 14 residues.

This chain uses TRBV9 with TRBJ1-6; D unclear. The CDR3 sequence is 14 residues long. Deletions cut 1 base from V and 8 bases from J, with 10 bases between. Germline CDR1 and CDR2: SGDLS and YYNGEE. CDR3 coding DNA: TGTGCCAGCAGCGTAACAGATGACCATTCACCCCTCCACTTT. This encodes CASSVTDDHSPLHF.

V is TRBV28 and J is TRBJ2-1; 9 bases align to TRBD2. The CDR3 length is 12 residues. The V gene's germline CDR1 is MDHEN and CDR2 SYDVKM. The V and J ends lost 4 bases and 10 bases, in that order; junction bases with no gene match: 2. CDR3 protein: CASSSGLAEQFF. The CDR3 nucleotides are TGTGCCAGCAGTTCCGGACTAGCGGAGCAGTTCTTC.

The chain is built from TRBV7-8 and TRBJ1-1, with D maybe TRBD1 (6 bases). There are 15 residues in the CDR3. Per the germline V gene, CDR1 is SGHVS and CDR2 is FQNEAQ. The V and J ends lost 1 base and 7 bases respectively, with 16 bases between them. As DNA, the CDR3 is TGTGCCAGCAGCTTAGTAGGGACCCCCAGGGGTGAAGCTTTCTTT. It is translated as CASSLVGTPRGEAFF.

The chain recombines TRBV5-8 with TRBJ2-5; perhaps TRBD1 as D (5 bases). CDR1 and CDR2 from the germline V gene are SGHTS and YDEGEE. V gave up 4 bases and J gave up 2 bases, with 12 bases separating them. The CDR3 totals 14 residues. CDR3 region: CASSRTPWQETQYF. CDR3 nucleotide sequence: TGTGCCAGCAGCCGGACACCGTGGCAAGAGACCCAGTACTTC.

The V gene is TRBV25-1, the J gene TRBJ2-2; 9 nucleotides agree with TRBD1. J lost 6 bases, V lost 2 bases, and 10 bases had no gene match. The CDR3 length is 17 residues. Germline V CDR1 and CDR2: MGHDK, SYGVNS. CDR3 nucleotide sequence: TGTGCCAGCAGTGAACCCAACAGGGGGCGAGGGGCCGGGGAGCTGTTTTTT. Translating gives CASSEPNRGRGAGELFF.

Here the CDR3 DNA reads TGTGCCAGCAGCTTGGGGACAGGGATCGTTCAGCCCCAGCATTTT. Its translation is CASSLGTGIVQPQHF. The V and J genes are TRBV5-5 and TRBJ1-5; 8 bases are shared with TRBD1. Germline CDR1 and CDR2: SGHKS and YYEKEE (reference sequence). Trimming removed 0 bases from V and 6 bases from J; junction bases left unmatched: 5. The length of the CDR3 is 15 residues.

The chain links TRBV29-1 to TRBJ2-7, with 10 nucleotides matching TRBD2. The V gene's germline CDR1 is SQVTM and CDR2 ANQGSEA. This CDR3 comprises 14 residues. J gave up 0 bases and V 4 bases, and 3 bases lay outside the gene matches. Here the CDR3 DNA reads TGCAGCGTTGTGGGACTAGCGACCTCCTACGAGCAGTACTTC. Translating it yields CSVVGLATSYEQYF.

This sequence joins TRBV9 and TRBJ1-6; no reliable D call. This CDR3 is built from 13 residues. From germline, CDR1 is SGDLS and CDR2 YYNGEE. Trimming removed 2 bases at V and 7 bases at J, with 7 bases between. The CDR3 is CASSVTENSPLHF. CDR3 DNA sequence: TGTGCCAGCAGCGTCACAGAGAATTCACCCCTCCACTTT.

The chain is built from TRBV4-1 and TRBJ2-5, with 10 bases identical to TRBD2. The trim removed 1 base at V and 5 bases at J, leaving 7 bases unmatched. CDR3 size: 16 residues. Germline assignment: CDR1 MGHRA and CDR2 YSYEKL. CDR3 loop: CASSQAIAGGRETQYF. Written as DNA, the CDR3 is TGCGCCAGCAGCCAAGCCATAGCGGGGGGCCGGGAGACCCAGTACTTC.

This chain uses TRBV5-1 with TRBJ1-6, with unresolved D. The CDR3 consists of 13 residues. Germline loops: CDR1 SGHRS, CDR2 YFSETQ. Deletions cut 1 base from V and 7 bases from J, with 6 bases between. The CDR3 DNA reads as TGCGCCAGCAGCTTGCGACTGAATTCACCCCTCCACTTT. Residues: CASSLRLNSPLHF.

The chain joins TRBV7-9 to TRBJ1-2, with D possibly TRBD1 on 5 matching bases. This CDR3 contains 16 residues. V shed 1 base and J shed 4 bases, with 16 bases lying between them. Germline values: CDR1 SEHNR, CDR2 FQNEAQ (reference sequence). As DNA, the CDR3 is TGTGCCAGCAGCTTAGGATCGGGGGGTCTCGGCTATGGCTACACCTTC. It codes for CASSLGSGGLGYGYTF.